Listed below are T cell receptor beta chains from one sample, sequenced in a study of monozygotic twins with inflammatory bowel disease. TCRdb re-called the 5' RACE reads and catalogs CDR3 proteins one per entry, DNA excluded. The sample totals approximately 380,000 distinct CDR3 sequences. Sequencing used blood. All receptors derive from a human donor with ulcerative colitis or Crohn's disease, or a healthy co-twin of an affected twin (not recorded which). Each CDR3 is given with its conserved first and last residue.

len: 14
v_gene: TRBV6-1
j_gene: TRBJ1-1
CDR3aa: CASSPRDRNTEAFF

len: 15
v_gene: TRBV5-1
j_gene: TRBJ1-1
CDR3aa: CASSPLQESGTEAFF

len: 15
v_gene: TRBV7-2
j_gene: TRBJ1-5
CDR3aa: CASTPTGYGNQPQHF

len: 15
v_gene: TRBV4-3
j_gene: TRBJ2-7
CDR3aa: CASSLQGADYYEQYF

len: 14
v_gene: TRBV24-1
j_gene: TRBJ2-1
CDR3aa: CATSGRTGDNEQFF

len: 14
v_gene: TRBV7-2
j_gene: TRBJ2-1
CDR3aa: CASSQQGSSNEQFF

len: 13
v_gene: TRBV30
j_gene: TRBJ2-7
CDR3aa: CAWSRGQPYEQYF

len: 17
v_gene: TRBV3-1
j_gene: TRBJ2-2
CDR3aa: CASSTGLWGPSTGELFF

len: 16
v_gene: TRBV19
j_gene: TRBJ2-3
CDR3aa: CASSWQGLTATDTQYF

len: 13
v_gene: TRBV29-1
j_gene: TRBJ2-7
CDR3aa: CSVWRDTSYEQYF

len: 15
v_gene: TRBV6-2/TRBV6-3
j_gene: TRBJ2-1
CDR3aa: CASSLAGISYNEQFF

len: 16
v_gene: TRBV5-5
j_gene: TRBJ2-1
CDR3aa: CASSMGLAGAYNEQFF

len: 13
v_gene: TRBV27
j_gene: TRBJ2-7
CDR3aa: CASSPGITYEQYF

len: 15
v_gene: TRBV7-9
j_gene: TRBJ2-7
CDR3aa: CASSLRTGGIDEQYF

len: 14
v_gene: TRBV19
j_gene: TRBJ2-1
CDR3aa: CASSIGGGGNEQFF

len: 15
v_gene: TRBV5-1
j_gene: TRBJ2-2
CDR3aa: CASSLGRVNTGELFF

len: 17
v_gene: TRBV24-1
j_gene: TRBJ2-3
CDR3aa: CATSDPSGGSFTDTQYF

len: 12
v_gene: TRBV2
j_gene: TRBJ2-7
CDR3aa: CASTTENYEQYF

len: 16
v_gene: TRBV9
j_gene: TRBJ2-2
CDR3aa: CASSVASGRYTGELFF

len: 12
v_gene: TRBV2
j_gene: TRBJ1-1
CDR3aa: CASSGGAAEAFF

len: 13
v_gene: TRBV24-1
j_gene: TRBJ1-2
CDR3aa: CATSDHLGYGYTF

len: 15
v_gene: TRBV12-5
j_gene: TRBJ2-3
CDR3aa: CASGLDGYNTDTQYF

len: 12
v_gene: TRBV3-1
j_gene: TRBJ1-4
CDR3aa: CASSHNREKLFF

len: 14
v_gene: TRBV6-5
j_gene: TRBJ2-7
CDR3aa: CASSYSLNPYEQYF

len: 14
v_gene: TRBV21-1
j_gene: TRBJ2-1
CDR3aa: CASNGTGAGNEQFF

len: 14
v_gene: TRBV5-4
j_gene: TRBJ2-3
CDR3aa: CASSFSQGTDTQYF

len: 16
v_gene: TRBV5-6
j_gene: TRBJ2-7
CDR3aa: CASSLALGTLMYEQYF

len: 13
v_gene: TRBV5-1
j_gene: TRBJ2-1
CDR3aa: CASSPGLSNEQFF

len: 12
v_gene: TRBV7-9
j_gene: TRBJ2-7
CDR3aa: CASSSDTVEQYF

len: 14
v_gene: TRBV29-1
j_gene: TRBJ2-7
CDR3aa: CSVEGGTGFYEQYF

len: 15
v_gene: TRBV7-3
j_gene: TRBJ2-3
CDR3aa: CASSFSGTSGDTQYF